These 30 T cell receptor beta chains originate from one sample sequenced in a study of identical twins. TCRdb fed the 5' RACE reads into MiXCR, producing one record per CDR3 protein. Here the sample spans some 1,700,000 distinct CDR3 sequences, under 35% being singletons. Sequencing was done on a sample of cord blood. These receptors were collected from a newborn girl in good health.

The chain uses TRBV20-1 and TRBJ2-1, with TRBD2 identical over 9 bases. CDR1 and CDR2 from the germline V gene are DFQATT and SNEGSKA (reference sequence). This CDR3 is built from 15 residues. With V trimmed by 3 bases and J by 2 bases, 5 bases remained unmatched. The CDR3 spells CSASFSGGPYNEQFF. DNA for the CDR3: TGCAGTGCTAGTTTCAGCGGGGGGCCCTACAATGAGCAGTTCTTC.

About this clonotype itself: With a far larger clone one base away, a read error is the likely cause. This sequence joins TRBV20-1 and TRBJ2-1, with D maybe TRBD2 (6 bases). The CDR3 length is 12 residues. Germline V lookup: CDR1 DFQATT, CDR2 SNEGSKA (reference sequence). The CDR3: CSASGSYNEQSF. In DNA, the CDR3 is TGCAGTGCTAGCGGGAGCTACAATGAGCAGTCCTTC.

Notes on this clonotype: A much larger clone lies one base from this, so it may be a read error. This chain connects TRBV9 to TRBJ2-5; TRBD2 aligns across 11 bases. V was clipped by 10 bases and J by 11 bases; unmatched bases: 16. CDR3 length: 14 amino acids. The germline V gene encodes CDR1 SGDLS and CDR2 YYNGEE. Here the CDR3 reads CAGISGTSGYGQYF. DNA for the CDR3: TGTGCCGGAATTTCCGGGACTAGCGGCTACGGGCAGTACTTC.

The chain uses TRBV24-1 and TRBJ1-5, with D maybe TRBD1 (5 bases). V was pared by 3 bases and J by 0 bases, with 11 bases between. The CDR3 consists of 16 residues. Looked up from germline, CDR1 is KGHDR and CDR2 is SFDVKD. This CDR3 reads CATSDPRDDSNQPQHF. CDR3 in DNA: TGTGCCACCAGTGATCCCCGGGACGATAGCAATCAGCCCCAGCATTTT.

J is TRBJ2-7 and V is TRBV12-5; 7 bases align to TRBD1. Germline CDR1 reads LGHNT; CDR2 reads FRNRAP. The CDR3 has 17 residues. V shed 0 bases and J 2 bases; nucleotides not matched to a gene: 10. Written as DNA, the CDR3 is TGTGCTAGTGGTTTGGTACGGTCGGGACAGCCTGCCTACGAGCAGTACTTC. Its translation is CASGLVRSGQPAYEQYF.

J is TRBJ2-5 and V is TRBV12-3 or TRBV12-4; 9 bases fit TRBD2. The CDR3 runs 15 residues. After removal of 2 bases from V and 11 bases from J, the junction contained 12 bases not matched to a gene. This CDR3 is CASSLSLAGNNEQYF. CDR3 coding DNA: TGTGCCAGCAGTTTAAGTCTAGCGGGGAACAATGAGCAGTACTTC.

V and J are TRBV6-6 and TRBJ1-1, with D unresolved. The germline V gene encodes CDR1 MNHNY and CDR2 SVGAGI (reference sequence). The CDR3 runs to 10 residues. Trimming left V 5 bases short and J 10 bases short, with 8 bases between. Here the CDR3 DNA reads TGTGCCAGCAGTCGGAGCGGAGCTTTCTTT. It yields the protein CASSRSGAFF.

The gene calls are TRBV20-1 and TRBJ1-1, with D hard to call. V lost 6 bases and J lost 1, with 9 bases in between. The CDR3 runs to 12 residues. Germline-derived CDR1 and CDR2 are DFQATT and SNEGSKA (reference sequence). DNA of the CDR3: TGCAGTGCCATGTCCGGGAACACTGAAGCTTTCTTT. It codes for CSAMSGNTEAFF.

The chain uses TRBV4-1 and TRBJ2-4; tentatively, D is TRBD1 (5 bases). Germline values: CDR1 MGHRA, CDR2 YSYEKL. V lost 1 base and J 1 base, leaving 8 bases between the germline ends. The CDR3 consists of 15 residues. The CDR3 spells CASSQVGQAKNIQYF. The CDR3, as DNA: TGCGCCAGCAGCCAAGTGGGGCAGGCCAAAAACATTCAGTACTTC.

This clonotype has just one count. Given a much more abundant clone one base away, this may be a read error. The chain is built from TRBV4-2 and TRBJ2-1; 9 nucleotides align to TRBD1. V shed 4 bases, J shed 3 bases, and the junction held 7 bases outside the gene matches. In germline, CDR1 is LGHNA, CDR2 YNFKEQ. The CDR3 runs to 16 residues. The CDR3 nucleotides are TGTGCCAGCAGCCGAGACATGACAGGGGGCTACAATGAGCAGTTCTTC. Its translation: CASSRDMTGGYNEQFF.

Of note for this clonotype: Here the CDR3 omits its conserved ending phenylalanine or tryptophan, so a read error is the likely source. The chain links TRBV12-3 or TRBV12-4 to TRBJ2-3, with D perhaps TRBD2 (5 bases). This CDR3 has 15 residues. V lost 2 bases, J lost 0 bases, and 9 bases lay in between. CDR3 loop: CASSLRAESTDTQYS. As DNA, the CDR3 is TGTGCCAGCAGTTTACGAGCGGAAAGCACAGATACGCAGTATTCT.

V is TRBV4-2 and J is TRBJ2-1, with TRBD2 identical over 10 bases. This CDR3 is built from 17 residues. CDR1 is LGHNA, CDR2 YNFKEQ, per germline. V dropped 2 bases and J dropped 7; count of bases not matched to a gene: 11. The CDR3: CASSQNNPGLARNEQFF. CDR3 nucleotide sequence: TGTGCCAGCAGCCAAAACAACCCGGGACTAGCGCGAAATGAGCAGTTCTTC.

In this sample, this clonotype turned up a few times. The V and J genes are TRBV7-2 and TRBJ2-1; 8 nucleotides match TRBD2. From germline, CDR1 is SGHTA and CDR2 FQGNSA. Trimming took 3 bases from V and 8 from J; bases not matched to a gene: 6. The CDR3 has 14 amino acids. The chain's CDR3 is CASSFNSGTHEQFF. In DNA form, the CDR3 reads TGTGCCAGCAGCTTCAATAGCGGGACTCATGAGCAGTTCTTC.

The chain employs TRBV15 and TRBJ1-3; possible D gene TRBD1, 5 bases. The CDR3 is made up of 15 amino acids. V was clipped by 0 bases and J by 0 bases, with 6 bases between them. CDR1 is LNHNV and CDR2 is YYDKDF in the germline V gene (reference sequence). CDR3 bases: TGTGCCACCAGCAGAGATGGGGGCTCTGGAAACACCATATATTTT. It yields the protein CATSRDGGSGNTIYF.

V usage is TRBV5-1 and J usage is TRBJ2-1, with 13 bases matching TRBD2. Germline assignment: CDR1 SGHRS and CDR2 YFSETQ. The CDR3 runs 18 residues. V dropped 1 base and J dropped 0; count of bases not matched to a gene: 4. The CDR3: CASSLPGLAGRSYNEQFF. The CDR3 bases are TGCGCCAGCAGCTTGCCGGGACTAGCGGGGCGCTCCTACAATGAGCAGTTCTTC.

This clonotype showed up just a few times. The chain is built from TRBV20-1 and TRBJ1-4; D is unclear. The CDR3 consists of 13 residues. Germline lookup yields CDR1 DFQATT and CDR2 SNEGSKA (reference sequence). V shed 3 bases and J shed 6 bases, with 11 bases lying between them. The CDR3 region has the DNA TGCAGTGCTAGTGGGCACACTGATGAAAAACTGTTTTTT. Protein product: CSASGHTDEKLFF.

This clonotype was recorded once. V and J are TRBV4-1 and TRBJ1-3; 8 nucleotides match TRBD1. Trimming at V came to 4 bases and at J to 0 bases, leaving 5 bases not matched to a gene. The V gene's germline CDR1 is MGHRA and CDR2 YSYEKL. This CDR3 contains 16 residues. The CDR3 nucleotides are TGCGCCAGCAGCCGCCGGGGGACAGGCTCTGGAAACACCATATATTTT. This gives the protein CASSRRGTGSGNTIYF.

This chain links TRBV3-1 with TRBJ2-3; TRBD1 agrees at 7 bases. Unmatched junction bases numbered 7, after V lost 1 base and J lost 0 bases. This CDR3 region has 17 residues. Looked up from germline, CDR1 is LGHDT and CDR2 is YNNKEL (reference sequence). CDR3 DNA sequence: TGTGCCAGCAGCCAAGGAAAAGGGACAGCGAGCACAGATACGCAGTATTTT. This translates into CASSQGKGTASTDTQYF.

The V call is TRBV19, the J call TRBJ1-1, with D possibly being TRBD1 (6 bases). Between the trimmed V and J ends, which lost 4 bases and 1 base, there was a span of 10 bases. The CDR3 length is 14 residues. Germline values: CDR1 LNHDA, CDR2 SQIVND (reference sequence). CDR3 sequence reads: CASSNRVGNTEAFF. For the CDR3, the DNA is TGTGCCAGTAGTAACAGGGTGGGGAACACTGAAGCTTTCTTT. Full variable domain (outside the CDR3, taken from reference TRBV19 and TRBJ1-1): DGGITQSPKYLFRKEGQNVTLSCEQNLNHDAMYWYRQDPGQGLRLIYYSQIVNDFQKGDIAEGYSVSREKKESFPLTVTSAQKNPTAFYLCASSNRVGNTEAFFGQGTRLTVV.

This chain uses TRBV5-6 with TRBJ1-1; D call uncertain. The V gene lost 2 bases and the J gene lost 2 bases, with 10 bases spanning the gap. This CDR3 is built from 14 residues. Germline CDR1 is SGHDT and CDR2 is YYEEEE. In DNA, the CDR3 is TGTGCCAGCAGCTTCCGGTTCACCAACACTGAAGCTTTCTTT. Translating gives CASSFRFTNTEAFF. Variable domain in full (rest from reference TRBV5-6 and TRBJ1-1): DAGVTQSPTHLIKTRGQQVTLRCSPKSGHDTVSWYQQALGQGPQFIFQYYEEEERQRGNFPDRFSGHQFPNYSSELNVNALLLGDSALYLCASSFRFTNTEAFFGQGTRLTVV.

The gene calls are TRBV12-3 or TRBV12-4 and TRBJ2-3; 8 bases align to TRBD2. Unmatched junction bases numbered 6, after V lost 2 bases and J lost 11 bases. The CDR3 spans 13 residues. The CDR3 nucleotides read TGTGCCAGCAGTTTAACGGGAGGGGATGTGCAGTATTTT. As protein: CASSLTGGDVQYF.

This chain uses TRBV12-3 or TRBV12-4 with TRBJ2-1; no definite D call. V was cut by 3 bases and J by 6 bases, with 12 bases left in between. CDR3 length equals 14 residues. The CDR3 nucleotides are TGTGCCAGCAGTTTCCGTGCCGCGAGCAATGAGCAGTTCTTC. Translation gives CASSFRAASNEQFF.

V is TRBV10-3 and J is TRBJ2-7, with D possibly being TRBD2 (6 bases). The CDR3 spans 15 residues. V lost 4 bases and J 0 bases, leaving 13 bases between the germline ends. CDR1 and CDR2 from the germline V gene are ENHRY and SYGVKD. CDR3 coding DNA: TGTGCCATCAGTGGCGGGATGGAGGGCTCCTACGAGCAGTACTTC. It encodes CAISGGMEGSYEQYF.

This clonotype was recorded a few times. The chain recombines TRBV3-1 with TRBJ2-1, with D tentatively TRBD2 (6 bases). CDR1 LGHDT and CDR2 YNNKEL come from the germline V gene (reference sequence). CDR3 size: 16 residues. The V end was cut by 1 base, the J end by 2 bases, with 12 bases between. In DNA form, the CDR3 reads TGTGCCAGCAGCCAAGGATTTGGGACTCCCTACAATGAGCAGTTCTTC. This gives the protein CASSQGFGTPYNEQFF.

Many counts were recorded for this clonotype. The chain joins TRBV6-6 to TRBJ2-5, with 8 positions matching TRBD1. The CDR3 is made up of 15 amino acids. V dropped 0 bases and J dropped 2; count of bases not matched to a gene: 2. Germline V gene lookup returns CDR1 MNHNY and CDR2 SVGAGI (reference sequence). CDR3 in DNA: TGTGCCAGCAGTTACTCAGGACAGGGACAAGAGACCCAGTACTTC. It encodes CASSYSGQGQETQYF.

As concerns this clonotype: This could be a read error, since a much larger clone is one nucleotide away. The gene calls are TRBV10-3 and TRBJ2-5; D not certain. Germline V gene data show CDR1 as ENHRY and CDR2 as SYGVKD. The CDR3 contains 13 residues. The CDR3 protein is CVTLRTRQETQYF. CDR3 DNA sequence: TGTGTCACCTTGAGGACCCGACAAGAGACCCAGTACTTC.

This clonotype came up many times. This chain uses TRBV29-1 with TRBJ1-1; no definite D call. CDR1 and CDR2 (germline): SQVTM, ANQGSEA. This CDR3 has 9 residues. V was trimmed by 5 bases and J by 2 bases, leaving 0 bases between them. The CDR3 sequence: CSVNTEAFF. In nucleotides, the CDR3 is TGCAGCGTTAACACTGAAGCTTTCTTT.

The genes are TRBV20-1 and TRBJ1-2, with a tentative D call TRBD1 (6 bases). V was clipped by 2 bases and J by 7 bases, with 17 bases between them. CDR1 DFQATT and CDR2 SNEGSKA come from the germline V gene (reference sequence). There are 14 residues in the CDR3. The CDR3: CSARFIQGSGGYTF. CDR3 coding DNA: TGCAGTGCTAGATTCATACAGGGATCTGGTGGCTACACCTTC.

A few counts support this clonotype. Written as DNA, the CDR3 is TGTGCCAGCAGCGCCGCGGGTTTGCAGACCCAGTACTTC. It codes for CASSAAGLQTQYF. The gene calls are TRBV11-1 and TRBJ2-5, with D possibly matching TRBD2 (5 bases). The CDR3 is made up of 13 amino acids. V was cut by 5 bases and J by 6 bases, with 13 bases left in between. The germline CDR1 and CDR2 sequences are SGHAT and FQDESV (reference sequence).

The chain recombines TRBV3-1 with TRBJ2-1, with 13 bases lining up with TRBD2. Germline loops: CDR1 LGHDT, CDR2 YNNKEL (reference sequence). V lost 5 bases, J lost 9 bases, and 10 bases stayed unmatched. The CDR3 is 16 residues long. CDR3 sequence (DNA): TGTGCCAGCAGCAGGACTAGCGGGGGAAATGGGGCTGAGCAGTTCTTC. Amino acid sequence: CASSRTSGGNGAEQFF.